A selection of T cell receptor beta chains follows, all from one sample in a study of regulatory T cells. Here immunoSEQ multiplex PCR was the method, and the copy in TCRdb shows in-frame clones only, minus some. The repertoire holds about 6,000 clones, with approximately 80% as singletons. The sequenced sample consisted of CD8+ T cells sorted from blood. These receptors were taken from a child aged 5-17 years with CD3G deficiency. Both conserved end residues are part of each CDR3. D genes are given only for firm matches. Expanded clones are given a class, and other clones once, few, many or no size at all.

V	D	size	length	J	CDR3	DNA
TRBV28	-	once	14	TRBJ1-1	CASSSPVGAPEAFF	TGTGCCAGCAGTTCCCCGGTAGGGGCGCCTGAAGCTTTCTTT
TRBV10-3	TRBD2	-	13	TRBJ2-7	CAISESAGDEQYF	TGTGCCATCAGTGAGTCGGCGGGAGACGAGCAGTACTTC
TRBV7-8	TRBD2	medium-sized	17	TRBJ2-3	CASSLTTSGRYTDTQYF	TGTGCCAGCAGCTTAACAACTAGCGGGAGGTACACAGATACGCAGTATTTT
TRBV6-1	-	large	13	TRBJ1-1	CASSVSGTTEAFF	TGTGCCAGCAGTGTTTCAGGGACCACTGAAGCTTTCTTT
TRBV10-2	-	few	14	TRBJ1-1	CASSVDIRNTEAFF	TGCGCCAGCAGTGTAGACATCCGGAACACTGAAGCTTTCTTT
TRBV13	-	-	13	TRBJ2-1	CASSRTSYHEQFF	TGTGCCAGCAGTCGCACTAGTTACCATGAGCAGTTCTTC
TRBV28	TRBD2	-	14	TRBJ2-7	CASRRAGDYYEQYF	TGTGCCAGCAGAAGGGCGGGGGATTACTACGAGCAGTACTTC
TRBV5-1	-	-	12	TRBJ2-1	CASSLAGNEQFF	TGCGCCAGCAGCTTGGCAGGAAATGAGCAGTTCTTC
TRBV7-8	TRBD2	-	19	TRBJ2-1	CASASGPGTGAGGRNEQFF	TGTGCCAGCGCTTCTGGTCCAGGGACTGGGGCGGGAGGGCGGAATGAGCAGTTCTTC
TRBV6-1	TRBD2	-	13	TRBJ2-1	CASSRLAEGEQFF	TGTGCCAGCAGTAGACTAGCGGAGGGGGAGCAGTTCTTC
TRBV5-1	-	-	14	TRBJ2-7	CASSLVGGSYEQYF	TGCGCCAGCAGCTTGGTAGGGGGATCCTACGAGCAGTACTTC
TRBV10-2	-	hyperexpanded	11	TRBJ2-7	CASSAGSEQYF	TGCGCCAGCAGTGCGGGTTCCGAGCAGTACTTC
TRBV30	-	-	14	TRBJ2-1	CAWSEGTAYNEQFF	TGTGCCTGGAGTGAAGGAACTGCCTACAATGAGCAGTTCTTC
TRBV28	TRBD2	-	18	TRBJ2-7	CASSLSLGTSLGTYEQYF	TGTGCCAGCAGTTTATCATTAGGGACTAGCTTGGGAACCTACGAGCAGTACTTC
TRBV11-2	-	-	13	TRBJ2-2	CASSFAAAGELFF	TGTGCCAGCAGCTTCGCGGCGGCCGGGGAGCTGTTTTTT
TRBV28	-	medium-sized	15	TRBJ2-6	CATSTGHSGANVLTF	TGTGCCACCTCGACAGGCCACTCTGGGGCCAACGTCCTGACTTTC
TRBV28	TRBD2	-	18	TRBJ2-1	CASSLGTSGRALYNEQFF	TGTGCCAGCAGTTTAGGGACTAGCGGGAGGGCCTTATACAATGAGCAGTTCTTC
TRBV6-1	TRBD1	-	14	TRBJ1-1	CASSEDRGLTEAFF	TGTGCCAGCAGTGAAGACAGGGGGCTTACTGAAGCTTTCTTT
TRBV29-1	TRBD1	-	17	TRBJ1-1	CSVEDIAHQGEGTEAFF	TGCAGCGTTGAAGATATCGCTCACCAGGGGGAGGGAACTGAAGCTTTCTTT
TRBV7-4	TRBD1	-	20	TRBJ2-2	CASSLTPPDRGKRNTGELFF	TGTGCCAGCAGCTTAACCCCTCCAGACAGGGGGAAGAGAAACACCGGGGAGCTGTTTTTT